These 11 T cell receptor beta chains share one sample of origin, sequenced in a study of CD8 T cells in Susac syndrome (dated by TCRdb to the late 2010s). The library was prepared using the immunoSEQ multiplex PCR assay. RNA was extracted using the RNeasy kit, and about 0.5 to 1 ug of the RNA was reverse transcribed with random hexamers. TCRdb reprocessing: public reads trimmed at Q25 with fastp, clones called with MiXCR, in-frame beta chains kept. Rows are combined by CDR3 protein, so each entry shows the most common genes and DNA. The table for this sample lists 250,000 to 300,000 distinct CDR3 sequences; approximately 85% of them were counted only once. 0.21% of the sample is in the top ten clones. The sequenced sample consisted of CD8+ T cells from PBMCs. These receptors were collected from a human donor with multiple sclerosis.

The chain combines TRBV20-1 with TRBJ2-2; possibly TRBD2 for D (6 bases). Germline V CDR1 and CDR2: DFQATT, SNEGSKA (reference sequence). The CDR3 covers 15 residues. Trimming cost V 0 bases and J 3 bases, with 11 bases left between them. The CDR3 region has the DNA TGCAGTGCTAGAGAGGAGGGTCTGCACACCGGGGAGCTGTTTTTT. Translation gives CSAREEGLHTGELFF.

The V call is TRBV11-2, the J call TRBJ2-3; TRBD2 matches 7 bases. CDR1 and CDR2 from the germline V gene are SGHAT and FQNNGV. Trimming cost V 5 bases and J 0 bases; bases outside gene matches: 17. The CDR3 runs 19 residues. The chain's CDR3 is CASSPELRREPSSTDTQYF. The DNA of the CDR3 is TGTGCCAGCAGCCCAGAGCTAAGGCGGGAGCCCTCTAGCACAGATACGCAGTATTTT.

The CDR3 DNA is TGTGCCAGCAGCGCGGGACAGCCTAATGAAAAACTGTTTTTT. Amino acids: CASSAGQPNEKLFF. The chain uses TRBV5-6 and TRBJ1-4; TRBD1 matches 7 bases. J lost 3 bases, V lost 4 bases, and 3 bases had no gene match. CDR3 length: 14 amino acids. Germline V CDR1 and CDR2: SGHDT, YYEEEE.

The chain is built from TRBV10-3 and TRBJ2-7; D possibly corresponds to TRBD1 (6 bases). Germline assignment: CDR1 ENHRY and CDR2 SYGVKD. V was shortened by 6 bases and J by 0 bases, with 9 bases between the two germline ends. This CDR3 contains 13 residues. CDR3 DNA: TGTGCCATCAGGCAGGACAGCTCCTACGAGCAGTACTTC. Translation gives CAIRQDSSYEQYF.

The chain couples TRBV12-3 or TRBV12-4 to TRBJ2-3; 8 bases map to TRBD1. The V gene end was trimmed by 3 bases and the J gene end by 3 bases; junction bases not matched to a gene: 8. CDR3 length: 16 residues. CDR3 DNA: TGTGCCAGCAGTTTCGGCAGGGGGCAAGGTACAGATACGCAGTATTTT. Translating gives CASSFGRGQGTDTQYF.

The chain links TRBV6-2 or TRBV6-3 to TRBJ2-3; D is perhaps TRBD2 (6 bases). CDR3 length: 14 residues. Trimming stripped 2 bases from V and 4 bases from J, with 10 bases between. Looked up from germline, CDR1 is MNHEY and CDR2 is SVGEGT. DNA for the CDR3: TGTGCCAGCAGTTACCGGGCGGGATCAGATACGCAGTATTTT. This gives the protein CASSYRAGSDTQYF.

This clonotype showed up just a few times. The rearrangement uses TRBV4-3 and TRBJ2-7; perhaps TRBD2 as D (5 bases). Germline assignment: CDR1 LGHNA and CDR2 YSLEER. The CDR3 extends over 15 amino acids. The ends were cut back, 0 bases at V and 4 bases at J, with 13 bases in the middle. The CDR3 DNA reads as TGCGCCAGCAGCCAAGATGACAATAGAGGGTACGAGCAGTACTTC. It specifies CASSQDDNRGYEQYF.

V and J are TRBV7-8 and TRBJ2-7; D uncertain. The CDR3 is 13 residues long. V shed 1 base and J shed 3 bases, with 7 bases lying between them. Germline lookup yields CDR1 SGHVS and CDR2 FQNEAQ. As DNA, the CDR3 is TGTGCCAGCAGCTTAGAGCCGATCTACGAGCAGTACTTC. It is translated as CASSLEPIYEQYF.

V is TRBV3-1 and J is TRBJ1-2; D gene unclear. V was cut by 1 base and J by 8 bases, with 11 bases left in between. The germline V gene encodes CDR1 LGHDT and CDR2 YNNKEL (reference sequence). The CDR3 spans 13 residues. The CDR3 bases are TGTGCCAGCAGCCAAGGAACAATTGGAGGCTACACCTTC. As protein: CASSQGTIGGYTF.

The rearrangement joins TRBV19 to TRBJ2-1; D tentatively reads TRBD1 or TRBD2 (5 bases each). CDR1 and CDR2 (germline): LNHDA, SQIVND (reference sequence). Trimming stripped 6 bases from V and 6 bases from J, with 18 bases between. The CDR3 has 15 residues. DNA for the CDR3: TGTGCCAGTAGCGGGGACCATTTGAGTGCCAATGAGCAGTTCTTC. Protein sequence: CASSGDHLSANEQFF.

The chain recombines TRBV27 with TRBJ2-7; possible D gene TRBD1, 5 bases. This CDR3 region has 16 residues. From germline, CDR1 is MNHEY and CDR2 SMNVEV (reference sequence). V was pared by 4 bases and J by 2 bases, with 18 bases between. The CDR3 sequence is CASSSLRAQGPYEQYF. For the CDR3, the DNA is TGTGCCAGCAGTTCCCTTCGGGCCCAGGGTCCCTACGAGCAGTACTTC.